Listed below are T cell receptor beta chains from one sample, sequenced in a study of blood T cells in healthy people across ages. Using its own MiXCR run on the 5' RACE reads, TCRdb lists one record per CDR3 protein. This sample has over a million distinct CDR3 sequences, with 40% to 55% found just once. Sequenced input: blood. The receptor set was obtained from a woman aged 55-70 years in good health. Each CDR3 is given with its conserved first and last residue. A D gene is named only where the DNA matches it firmly. The size field is filled for only some rows; it gives once, few, many or a size class.

TGTGCCAGCAGCTTTGGGGGCACCTATGGCTACACCTTC,CASSFGGTYGYTF,TRBJ1-2,.,.,TRBV7-9
TGCGCCAGCAGCCCCCAGCAGAGCTCCTACAATGAGCAGTTCTTC,CASSPQQSSYNEQFF,TRBJ2-1,.,few,TRBV5-1
TGCAGTGCTTTCCGTTCTGAAAAACTGTTTTTT,CSAFRSEKLFF,TRBJ1-4,.,.,TRBV20-1
TGCAGCGTTGGCGGGACTAGCTCCTACGAGCAGTACTTC,CSVGGTSSYEQYF,TRBJ2-7,TRBD2,.,TRBV29-1
TGTGCCAGCACCCCTAGGACAGGGGCCTCCGAGCAGTACTTC,CASTPRTGASEQYF,TRBJ2-7,TRBD1,.,TRBV2
TGTGCCAGCAGCTTAGACGAGGGACTAGCGGGGTACAATGAGCAGTTCTTC,CASSLDEGLAGYNEQFF,TRBJ2-1,TRBD2,.,TRBV11-2
TGCGCCAGCAGATCACAGGGCTACGAGCAGTACTTC,CASRSQGYEQYF,TRBJ2-7,.,many,TRBV5-1
TGCGCCAGCAGCTTCACAGGGGGGGATCAGCCCCAGCATTTT,CASSFTGGDQPQHF,TRBJ1-5,TRBD1,.,TRBV5-1
TGTGCCAGCGGCCCACGGGAGGAGCAGTACTTC,CASGPREEQYF,TRBJ2-7,.,few,TRBV18
TGTGCCAGCAGCTTACCTAGCTTTCGGGAGCAGTTCTTC,CASSLPSFREQFF,TRBJ2-1,.,.,TRBV7-2
TGTGCCAGCAGTGGGGGACTAGCGGAGAAAAACATTCAGTACTTC,CASSGGLAEKNIQYF,TRBJ2-4,TRBD2,.,TRBV2
TGTGCCAGCAGCCAAGGTTGGGGCGGGACAGCCAATGAGCAGTACTTC,CASSQGWGGTANEQYF,TRBJ2-7,.,.,TRBV3-1